This is a list of T cell receptor beta chains from one sample in a study of T cells in Graves' hyperthyroidism and ophthalmopathy. In TCRdb, the multiplex PCR reads were re-called with MiXCR into one record per CDR3 protein. The table shows 500,000 to 750,000 distinct CDR3 sequences, with around 14% occurring only once. The sequenced sample consisted of blood. All receptors derive from a woman aged 25-40 years with Graves' hyperthyroidism. Each CDR3 is given with its conserved first and last residue. D genes are given only for firm matches. Not all rows give a size; the values are once, few, many and, for expanded clones, a class.

TRBV5-1,TRBJ2-1,many,13,NA,CASSPGIHNEQFF,TGCGCCAGCAGCCCCGGGATTCACAATGAGCAGTTCTTC
TRBV27,TRBJ2-1,many,12,NA,CASSFVGSEQFF,TGTGCCAGCAGTTTCGTAGGCAGCGAGCAGTTCTTC
TRBV28,TRBJ2-1,many,15,NA,CASNDLGDPYNEQFF,TGTGCCAGCAACGATCTGGGGGACCCGTACAATGAGCAGTTCTTC
TRBV5-1,TRBJ2-2,NA,20,TRBD2,CASSLRPSGTSGVNTGELFF,TGCGCCAGCAGCTTGAGGCCTTCCGGGACTAGCGGGGTCAACACCGGGGAGCTGTTTTTT
TRBV6-1,TRBJ1-1,few,13,NA,CASSEAPGTEAFF,TGTGCCAGCAGTGAAGCCCCGGGGACTGAAGCTTTCTTT
TRBV7-8,TRBJ1-1,many,16,NA,CASSLGGAGMNTEAFF,TGTGCCAGCAGCTTAGGAGGGGCGGGAATGAACACTGAAGCTTTCTTT
TRBV20-1,TRBJ1-1,many,13,NA,CSAIGGGHYEAFF,TGCAGTGCTATTGGGGGGGGCCACTATGAAGCTTTCTTT
TRBV29-1,TRBJ1-1,many,14,NA,CSVEAGYRVTEAFF,TGCAGCGTTGAGGCAGGGTATAGAGTCACTGAAGCTTTCTTT
TRBV18,TRBJ1-4,NA,14,NA,CASSPPRGGEKLFF,TGTGCCAGCTCACCACCCAGGGGCGGGGAAAAACTGTTTTTT
TRBV5-1,TRBJ2-2,many,15,NA,CASSLVQGGTGELFF,TGTGCCAGCAGCTTAGTCCAGGGTGGAACCGGGGAGCTGTTTTTT
TRBV19,TRBJ2-5,NA,14,NA,CASSPREHQETQYF,TGTGCCAGTAGTCCCCGAGAGCACCAAGAGACCCAGTACTTC
TRBV3-1,TRBJ2-4,few,15,NA,CASSLASTLKNIQYF,TGTGCCAGCAGCCTAGCGTCGACCCTCAAAAACATTCAGTACTTC
TRBV7-2,TRBJ2-3,many,16,TRBD2,CASSFGTSGSLNTQYF,TGTGCCAGCAGCTTCGGAACTAGCGGGAGTTTGAATACGCAGTATTTT
TRBV6-5,TRBJ2-1,few,15,TRBD2,CASSYSLLADNEQFF,TGTGCCAGCAGTTACTCGCTACTAGCGGACAATGAGCAGTTCTTC